This T cell receptor (beta chain) was documented in a study of tumor and adjacent non-tumor tissue in lung cancer. No cell sorting was done before RNA was extracted from the tissue. Study results and caveats: Tumor TCR diversity, when higher, was linked to shorter survival. Tumor tissue had significantly higher TCR diversity than normal lung.

Deletions cut 0 bases from V and 3 bases from J, with 11 bases between. Germline V lookup: CDR1 SGHAT, CDR2 FQNNGV. The CDR3 has 15 amino acids. Note on this clonotype: Antigen unknown.

TCRbeta libraries were built with three rounds of nested PCR, modified from ARM-PCR. TCRdb redid the calling of the multiplex PCR reads with MiXCR, one entry per CDR3 protein. The sample consists of about 200,000 distinct CDR3 sequences, 60% to 85% of them appearing once. The chain links TRBV11-2 to TRBJ1-1; D is ambiguous. The sequenced sample was lung tumor tissue. The receptor's source is a man between 60 and 70 years old with non-small cell lung cancer. CDR3 region: CASSLDSGAYTEAFF. The CDR3 nucleotides are TGTGCCAGCAGCTTAGATTCAGGAGCTTACACTGAAGCTTTCTTT.